Listed below are T cell receptor beta chains from one sample, sequenced in a study of blood T cell repertoires in COVID-19. Clones were sequenced by immunoSEQ multiplex PCR, and TCRdb holds only the in-frame ones, with some missing. In the table there are 200,000 to 250,000 clones, over 75% of which are singletons. The sample was peripheral blood. All receptors come from a woman in her 70s with COVID-19, enrolled during active disease. Both conserved end residues are trimmed from each CDR3.

12 | TRBJ1-2 | TRBV19 | ASSINGQNYGYT
10 | TRBJ2-1 | TRBV11-3 | ASSPRGGEQF
11 | TRBJ2-7 | TRBV5-1 | ASSQQGFYEQY
10 | TRBJ2-7 | TRBV11-3 | ASNQGLNEQY
16 | TRBJ2-1 | TRBV4-3 | ASSQELVGQGFYNEQF
11 | TRBJ1-1 | TRBV21-1 | ASSVDRNTEAF
13 | TRBJ1-1 | TRBV6-5 | ASSYSRQGNTEAF
9 | TRBJ1-2 | TRBV6-5 | ASRGVVGYT
9 | TRBJ2-3 | TRBV9 | ASSPQVTQY
9 | TRBJ1-4 | TRBV11-3 | ASSQNEKLF
12 | TRBJ2-3 | TRBV30 | AWSVQMSTDTQY
12 | TRBJ2-7 | TRBV9 | ASSNGDRGFEQY
14 | TRBJ2-2 | TRBV4-2 | ASSQDRIYQNGELF
11 | TRBJ1-2 | TRBV6-2/TRBV6-3 | ASSLQGDYGYT
9 | TRBJ1-2 | TRBV3-1/TRBV3-2 | ASSLGEGYT
14 | TRBJ2-1 | TRBV11-2 | ASSLNPSGSYNEQF
14 | TRBJ2-2 | TRBV3-1/TRBV3-2 | ASSQGGTAPVGELF
14 | TRBJ1-4 | TRBV5-6 | ASSRGQGAANEKLF